This T cell receptor beta chain was observed in a study of CD8 T cells in Susac syndrome. RNA amounts of about 0.5 to 1 ug underwent reverse transcription with random hexamers. An immunoSEQ multiplex PCR amplified TCR beta CDR3 over 54 Vbeta and 13 Jbeta. TCRdb redid the calling of the immunoSEQ multiplex PCR reads with MiXCR, one entry per CDR3 protein. The sample shows around 140,000 distinct CDR3 sequences, around 95% of them seen only once. The sequence was collected from a human donor with Susac syndrome. Sequenced sample: CD4+ T cells from PBMCs.

The DNA for the CDR3 is TGTGCCAGCAGCTTTCAAATCAGCTCCTACGAGCAGTACTTC. Protein sequence: CASSFQISSYEQYF. This rearrangement joins TRBV14 to TRBJ2-7; no reliable D call. V was pared by 5 bases and J by 0 bases, with 11 bases between. CDR3 length: 14 residues. Looked up from germline, CDR1 is SGHDN and CDR2 is FVKESK.